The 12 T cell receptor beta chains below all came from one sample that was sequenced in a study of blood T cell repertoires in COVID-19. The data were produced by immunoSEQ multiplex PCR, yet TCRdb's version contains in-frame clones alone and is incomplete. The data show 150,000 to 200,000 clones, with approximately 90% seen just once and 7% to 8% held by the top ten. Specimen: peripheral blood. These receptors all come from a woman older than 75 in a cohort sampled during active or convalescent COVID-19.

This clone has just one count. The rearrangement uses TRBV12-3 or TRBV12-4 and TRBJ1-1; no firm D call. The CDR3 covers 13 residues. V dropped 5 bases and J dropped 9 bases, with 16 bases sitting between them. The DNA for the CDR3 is TGTGCCAGCAGTATTACCCTCACTTCCCAAGCTTTCTTT. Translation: CASSITLTSQAFF.

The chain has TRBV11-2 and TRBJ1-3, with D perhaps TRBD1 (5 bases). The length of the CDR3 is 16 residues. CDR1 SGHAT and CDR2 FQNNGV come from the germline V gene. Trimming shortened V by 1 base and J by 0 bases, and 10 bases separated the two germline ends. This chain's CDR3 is CASSLGQRSSGNTIYF. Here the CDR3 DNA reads TGTGCCAGCAGCTTAGGACAGAGATCCTCTGGAAACACCATATATTTT.

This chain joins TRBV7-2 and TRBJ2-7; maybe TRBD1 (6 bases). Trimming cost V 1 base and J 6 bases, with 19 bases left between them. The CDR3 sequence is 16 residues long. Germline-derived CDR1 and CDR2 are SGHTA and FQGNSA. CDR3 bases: TGTGCCAGCAGCTTAGACGGGGCCAGGGGAACAGCCGAGCAGTACTTC. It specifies CASSLDGARGTAEQYF.

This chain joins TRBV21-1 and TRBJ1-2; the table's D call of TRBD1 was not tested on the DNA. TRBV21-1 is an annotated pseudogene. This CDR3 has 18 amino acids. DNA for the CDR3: TGTGCCAGCAGCAAAAGGGGACAGGGAGGAATCTCGAGCTATGGCTACACCTTC. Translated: CASSKRGQGGISSYGYTF.

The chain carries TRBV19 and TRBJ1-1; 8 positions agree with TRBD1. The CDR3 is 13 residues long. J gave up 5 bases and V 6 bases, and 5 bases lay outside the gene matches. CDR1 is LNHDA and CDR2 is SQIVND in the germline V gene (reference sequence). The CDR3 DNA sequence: TGTGCCAGTAGCGGACAGGGCCGGACTGAAGCTTTCTTT. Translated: CASSGQGRTEAFF. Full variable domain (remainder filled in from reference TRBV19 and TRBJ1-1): DGGITQSPKYLFRKEGQNVTLSCEQNLNHDAMYWYRQDPGQGLRLIYYSQIVNDFQKGDIAEGYSVSREKKESFPLTVTSAQKNPTAFYLCASSGQGRTEAFFGQGTRLTVV.

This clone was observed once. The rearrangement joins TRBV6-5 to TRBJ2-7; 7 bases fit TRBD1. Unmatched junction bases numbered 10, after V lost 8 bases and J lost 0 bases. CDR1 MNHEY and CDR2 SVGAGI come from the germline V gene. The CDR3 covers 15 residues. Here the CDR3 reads CASGQALPSSYEQYF. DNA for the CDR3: TGTGCCAGCGGACAGGCTCTACCCAGCTCCTACGAGCAGTACTTC.

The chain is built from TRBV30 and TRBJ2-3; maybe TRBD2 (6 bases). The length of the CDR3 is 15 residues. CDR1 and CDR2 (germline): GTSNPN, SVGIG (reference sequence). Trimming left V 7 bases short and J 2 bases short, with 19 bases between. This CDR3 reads CALRGPLINTDTQYF. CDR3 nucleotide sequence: TGTGCCTTGCGGGGACCCCTGATAAACACAGATACGCAGTATTTT.

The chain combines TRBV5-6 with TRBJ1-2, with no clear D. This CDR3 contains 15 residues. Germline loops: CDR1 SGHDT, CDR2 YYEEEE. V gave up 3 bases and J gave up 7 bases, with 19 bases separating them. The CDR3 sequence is CASSSQTFAILGYTF. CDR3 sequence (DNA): TGTGCCAGCAGCTCGCAGACATTTGCCATTCTTGGCTACACCTTC.

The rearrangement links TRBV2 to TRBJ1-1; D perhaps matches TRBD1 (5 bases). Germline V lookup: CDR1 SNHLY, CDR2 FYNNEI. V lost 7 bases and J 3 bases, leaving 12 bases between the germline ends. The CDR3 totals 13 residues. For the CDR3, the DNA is TGTGCCAGCACGGCCAGGGAATACACTGAAGCTTTCTTT. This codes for CASTAREYTEAFF.

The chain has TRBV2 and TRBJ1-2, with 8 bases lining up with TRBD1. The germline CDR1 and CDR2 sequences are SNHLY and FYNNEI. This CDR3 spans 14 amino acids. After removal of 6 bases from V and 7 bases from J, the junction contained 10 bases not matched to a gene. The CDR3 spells CASRGDRGVGGYTF. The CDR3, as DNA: TGTGCCAGCAGGGGAGACAGGGGAGTAGGTGGCTACACCTTC.

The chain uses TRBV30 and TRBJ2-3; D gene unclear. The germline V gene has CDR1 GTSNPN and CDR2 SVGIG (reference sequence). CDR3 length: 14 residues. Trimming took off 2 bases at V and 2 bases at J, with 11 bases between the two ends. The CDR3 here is CAWSSMRNTDTQYF. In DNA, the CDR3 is TGTGCCTGGAGTAGTATGCGGAACACAGATACGCAGTATTTT.

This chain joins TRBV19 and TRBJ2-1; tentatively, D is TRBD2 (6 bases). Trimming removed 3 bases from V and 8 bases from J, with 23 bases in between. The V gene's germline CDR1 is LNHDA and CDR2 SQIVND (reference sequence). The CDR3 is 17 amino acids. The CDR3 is CASSISSGGTLLDEQFF. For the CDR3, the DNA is TGTGCCAGTAGTATCAGTAGTGGCGGGACTTTACTCGATGAGCAGTTCTTC.